The rows below give T cell receptor beta chains drawn from one sample of a study of T-cell reconstitution after alpha-beta-depleted transplantation in children. One entry per CDR3 protein results from TCRdb running MiXCR on the PCR reads. This table has a few hundred thousand distinct CDR3 sequences, roughly 22% appearing once. Here the sequenced sample was PBMCs from the stem cell graft donor, taken from the stem cell graft. The receptors stem from a human donor who donated a stem cell graft to a child with acute myeloid leukemia. Each CDR3 is given with its conserved first and last residue. The D gene is left open where the match is weak. Clone size is given for some rows only: seen once, a few or many times, or a class if the clone is expanded.

>NA|TRBV12-3/TRBV12-4|TRBJ1-4|NA
TGTGCCAGCAGTTTGAGGGAAAGTGAAAAACTGTTTTTT
CASSLRESEKLFF
>many|TRBV20-1|TRBJ2-1|TRBD2
TGCAGTGCTAGAGAACTAGCGGCCTCCTACAATGAGCAGTTCTTC
CSARELAASYNEQFF
>NA|TRBV5-1|TRBJ2-5|NA
TGCGCCAGCTGGCCCCTTCAAGAGACCCAGTACTTC
CASWPLQETQYF
>NA|TRBV6-9|TRBJ2-3|TRBD1
TGTGCCACCAGTTATTTCCCGGGACAGGGCACAGATACGCAGTATTTT
CATSYFPGQGTDTQYF
>NA|TRBV5-1|TRBJ1-2|NA
TGCGCCAGCAGCCACAAGGACAGCCGGGACTATGGCTACACCTTC
CASSHKDSRDYGYTF
>few|TRBV20-1|TRBJ2-3|TRBD1
TGCAGTGCTAGCCAACAGGGGGTGGGCACAGATACGCAGTATTTT
CSASQQGVGTDTQYF
>many|TRBV3-1|TRBJ2-1|NA
TGTGCCAGCAGCCAAGGACTTAGCTCCTACAATGAGCAGTTCTTC
CASSQGLSSYNEQFF
>NA|TRBV11-2|TRBJ2-3|TRBD1
TGTGCCAGCAGCTCCCTCGGAAGGGGGCAAGATACGCAGTATTTT
CASSSLGRGQDTQYF
>NA|TRBV29-1|TRBJ2-2|TRBD2
TGCAGCACCTCCGGGACTAGTCCCACCGGGGAGCTGTTTTTT
CSTSGTSPTGELFF
>NA|TRBV10-3|TRBJ2-7|TRBD2
TGTGCCATCAGTGGAACTAGCGGGAGGGCCAAGTACGAGCAGTACTTC
CAISGTSGRAKYEQYF
>NA|TRBV28|TRBJ2-7|TRBD2
TGTGCCAGCAGTTTAGGGACTAGATATGTTGAGCAGTACTTC
CASSLGTRYVEQYF
>few|TRBV7-9|TRBJ2-3|TRBD2
TGTGCCAGCAGCGACGGCGGGAGCGCAGATACGCAGTATTTT
CASSDGGSADTQYF